This TCR beta chain was identified during a study of graft-versus-host responses after intestinal transplantation. At the level of the study: Grafts that recipients had were multivisceral, liver-intestinal, or isolated intestinal transplants.

Here immunoSEQ multiplex PCR was the method, and the copy in TCRdb shows in-frame clones only, minus some. The repertoire holds some 150,000 clones, with about nine tenths as singletons. This clone appeared a single time. Its antigen is unknown. Study results and limitations: Subjects displaying graft-donor T cell macrochimerism possessed elevated graft-versus-host to host-versus-graft clonal ratios inside allografts. In recipient marrow, GvH clones were found, and some appeared first in ileum or blood. There was an association between peak levels of circulating GvH clones and early post-transplant HvG declines.

The TCR sequence derives from a human donor who received an intestinal transplant. The sequences come from unstimulated CD4+ T cells sorted from spleen or lymph node cells, collected before intestinal transplant.

The DNA for the CDR3 is TGCGCCAGCAGCAACCGACAGGGGGCGAGGGAGACCCAGTACTTC. Translation gives CASSNRQGARETQYF. The gene calls are TRBV5-1 and TRBJ2-5; 10 bases agree with TRBD1. The trim removed 4 bases at V and 5 bases at J, leaving 8 bases unmatched. CDR3 size: 15 residues. CDR1 is SGHRS, CDR2 YFSETQ, per germline.